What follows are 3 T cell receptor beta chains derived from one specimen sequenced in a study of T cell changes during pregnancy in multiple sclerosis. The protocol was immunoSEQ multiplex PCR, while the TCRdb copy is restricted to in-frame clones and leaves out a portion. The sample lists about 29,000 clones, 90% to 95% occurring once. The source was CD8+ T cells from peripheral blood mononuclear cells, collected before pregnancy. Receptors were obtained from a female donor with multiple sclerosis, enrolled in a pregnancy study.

Here the CDR3 DNA reads TGCGCCAGCAGCCCCCAATGGCCCCTGGTATACGGGTATTACGAGCAGTACTTC. Translated: CASSPQWPLVYGYYEQYF. The chain carries TRBV4-1 and TRBJ2-7; D gene unclear. Trimming stripped 4 bases from V and 4 bases from J, with 26 bases between. Germline CDR1 reads MGHRA; CDR2 reads YSYEKL. The CDR3 length is 18 residues.

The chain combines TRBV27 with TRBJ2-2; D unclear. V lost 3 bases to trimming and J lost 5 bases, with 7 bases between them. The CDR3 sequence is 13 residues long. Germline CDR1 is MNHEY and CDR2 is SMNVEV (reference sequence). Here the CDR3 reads CASSFALTGELFF. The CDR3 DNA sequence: TGTGCCAGCAGTTTTGCCCTAACCGGGGAGCTGTTTTTT.

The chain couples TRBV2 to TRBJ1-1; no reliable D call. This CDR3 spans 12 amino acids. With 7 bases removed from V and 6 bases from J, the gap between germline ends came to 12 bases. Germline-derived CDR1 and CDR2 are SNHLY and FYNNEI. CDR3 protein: CASNPGVAEAFF. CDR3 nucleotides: TGTGCCAGCAACCCCGGGGTCGCTGAAGCTTTCTTT.